Following are 7 T cell receptor beta chains from one sample sequenced in a study of shared clonotypes between healthy human individuals. Profiling relied on immunoSEQ multiplex PCR, and the TCRdb table lists in-frame clones only, not all of them. The sample shows 490,000 or so clones, less than 80% of them seen only once. Specimen: PBMCs. These receptors were obtained from a woman aged 35 to 49 in good health. Some clones in this sample may be carry-over from other donors' samples.

This clone was counted once. The chain carries TRBV9 and TRBJ2-3; 9 bases line up with TRBD2. The CDR3 has 16 residues. Per germline, CDR1 SGDLS and CDR2 YYNGEE. Germline trimming cut 0 bases from V and 2 bases from J; bases unmatched to any gene: 4. CDR3 nucleotide sequence: TGTGCCAGCAGCGTAGGATCTAGCGGGAACACAGATACGCAGTATTTT. Translating it yields CASSVGSSGNTDTQYF. The full variable domain, in which reference TRBV9 and TRBJ2-3 provide the parts outside the CDR3, is DSGVTQTPKHLITATGQRVTLRCSPRSGDLSVYWYQQSLDQGLQFLIQYYNGEERAKGNILERFSAQQFPDLHSELNLSSLELGDSALYFCASSVGSSGNTDTQYFGPGTRLTVL.

The chain uses TRBV11-2 and TRBJ1-4; D ambiguous. With 5 bases removed from V and 8 bases from J, the gap between germline ends came to 18 bases. Germline-derived CDR1 and CDR2 are SGHAT and FQNNGV. This CDR3 is 15 amino acids long. CDR3 in DNA: TGTGCCAGCAGCCTCGGACGGCGCGAGAGAGAAAAACTGTTTTTT. Translation: CASSLGRREREKLFF.

This chain joins TRBV28 and TRBJ2-7; D call uncertain. In germline, CDR1 is MDHEN, CDR2 SYDVKM. The CDR3 runs 12 residues. Trimming shortened V by 8 bases and J by 1 base, and 9 bases separated the two germline ends. The CDR3 spells CASGLGSYEQYF. In DNA, the CDR3 is TGTGCCAGCGGGCTTGGGTCCTACGAGCAGTACTTC.

A single count supports this clone. This chain joins TRBV5-6 and TRBJ2-2; D is undetermined. V lost 0 bases, J lost 5 bases, and 5 bases lay in between. Germline V CDR1 and CDR2: SGHDT, YYEEEE. The CDR3 loop spans 13 amino acids. CDR3 region: CASSLDVTGELFF. The CDR3 DNA is TGTGCCAGCAGCTTGGATGTAACCGGGGAGCTGTTTTTT.

This chain connects TRBV7-9 to TRBJ1-1, with D hard to call. This CDR3 has 17 residues. V was clipped by 3 bases and J by 0 bases, with 17 bases between them. Germline V gene lookup returns CDR1 SEHNR and CDR2 FQNEAQ (reference sequence). The CDR3, as DNA: TGTGCCAGCAGCTTTAGCGGACCCGACGGGCTGAACACTGAAGCTTTCTTT. Protein product: CASSFSGPDGLNTEAFF.

The chain uses TRBV10-3 and TRBJ2-5; 8 nucleotides align to TRBD1. The V gene end was trimmed by 6 bases and the J gene end by 0 bases; junction bases not matched to a gene: 0. The CDR3 is 13 amino acids. CDR1 is ENHRY and CDR2 is SYGVKD in the germline V gene. CDR3 residues: CAIRDRDQETQYF. CDR3 in DNA: TGTGCCATCAGGGACAGGGACCAAGAGACCCAGTACTTC.

The gene calls are TRBV7-3 and TRBJ2-1, with 7 nucleotides matching TRBD1. J was trimmed by 3 bases and V by 5 bases; bases with no gene match: 13. The germline V gene has CDR1 SGHTA and CDR2 FQGTGA. CDR3 size: 17 residues. The CDR3 sequence: CASSSRPGTVSYNEQFF. The CDR3 coding sequence is TGTGCCAGCAGCAGCCGACCGGGGACAGTAAGCTACAATGAGCAGTTCTTC.